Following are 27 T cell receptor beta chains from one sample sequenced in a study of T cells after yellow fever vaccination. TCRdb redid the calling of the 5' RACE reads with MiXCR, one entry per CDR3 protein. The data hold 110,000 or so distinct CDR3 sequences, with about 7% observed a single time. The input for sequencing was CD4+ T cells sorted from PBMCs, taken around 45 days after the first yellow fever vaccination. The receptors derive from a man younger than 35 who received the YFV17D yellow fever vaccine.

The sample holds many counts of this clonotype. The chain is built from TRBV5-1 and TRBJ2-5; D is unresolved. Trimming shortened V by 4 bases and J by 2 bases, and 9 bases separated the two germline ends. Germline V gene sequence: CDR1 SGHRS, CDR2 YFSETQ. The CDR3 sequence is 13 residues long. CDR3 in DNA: TGCGCCAGCAGCATGATAGTACAAGAGACCCAGTACTTC. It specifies CASSMIVQETQYF. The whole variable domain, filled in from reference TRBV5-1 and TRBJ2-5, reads KAGVTQTPRYLIKTRGQQVTLSCSPISGHRSVSWYQQTPGQGLQFLFEYFSETQRNKGNFPGRFSGRQFSNSRSEMNVSTLELGDSALYLCASSMIVQETQYFGPGTRLLVL.

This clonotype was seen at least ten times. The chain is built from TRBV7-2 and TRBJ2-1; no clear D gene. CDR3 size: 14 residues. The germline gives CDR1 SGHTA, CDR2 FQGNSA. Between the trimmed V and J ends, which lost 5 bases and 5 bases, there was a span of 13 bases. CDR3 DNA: TGTGCCAGCAGCCCTAGTAGGGTACACAATGAGCAGTTCTTC. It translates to CASSPSRVHNEQFF.

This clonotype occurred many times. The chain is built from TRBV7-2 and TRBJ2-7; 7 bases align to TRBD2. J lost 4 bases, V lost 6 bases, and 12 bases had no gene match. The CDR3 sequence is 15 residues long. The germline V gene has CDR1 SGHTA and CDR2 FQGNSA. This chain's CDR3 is CASSSPGDYLYEQYF. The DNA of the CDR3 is TGTGCCAGCAGTTCGCCTGGGGACTACCTATACGAGCAGTACTTC.

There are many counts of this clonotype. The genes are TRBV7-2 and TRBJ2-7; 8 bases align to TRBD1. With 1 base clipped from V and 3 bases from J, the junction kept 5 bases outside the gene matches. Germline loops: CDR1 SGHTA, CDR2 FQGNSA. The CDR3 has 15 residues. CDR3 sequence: CASSLEWTGLYEQYF. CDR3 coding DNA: TGTGCCAGCAGCTTAGAATGGACAGGGCTCTACGAGCAGTACTTC.

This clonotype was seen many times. The CDR3 here is CASSLYRGTSENNEQFF. In DNA, the CDR3 is TGTGCCAGCAGCTTGTATCGTGGGACTAGCGAGAACAATGAGCAGTTCTTC. The chain uses TRBV7-2 and TRBJ2-1, with 10 bases aligning to TRBD2. V dropped 3 bases and J dropped 5; count of bases not matched to a gene: 10. This CDR3 region has 17 residues. Germline V gene sequence: CDR1 SGHTA, CDR2 FQGNSA.

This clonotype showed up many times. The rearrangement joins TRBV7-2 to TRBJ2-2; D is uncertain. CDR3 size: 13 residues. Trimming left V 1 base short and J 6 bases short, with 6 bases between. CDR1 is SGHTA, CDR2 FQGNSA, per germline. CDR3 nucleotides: TGTGCCAGCAGCTTAGTATTAGCCGGGGAGCTGTTTTTT. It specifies CASSLVLAGELFF.

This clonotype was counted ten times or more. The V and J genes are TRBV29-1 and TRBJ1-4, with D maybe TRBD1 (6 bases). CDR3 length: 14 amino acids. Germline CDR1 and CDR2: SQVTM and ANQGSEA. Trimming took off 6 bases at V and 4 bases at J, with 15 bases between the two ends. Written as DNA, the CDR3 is TGCAGCGTAACTACCGGGGGGCTTAATGAAAAACTGTTTTTT. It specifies CSVTTGGLNEKLFF.

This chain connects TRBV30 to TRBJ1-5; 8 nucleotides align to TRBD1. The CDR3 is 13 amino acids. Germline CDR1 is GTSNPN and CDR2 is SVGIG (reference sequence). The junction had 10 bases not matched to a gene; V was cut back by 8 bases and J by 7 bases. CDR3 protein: CARGGQAGQPQHF. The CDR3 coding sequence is TGTGCCCGGGGGGGACAGGCGGGCCAGCCCCAGCATTTT.

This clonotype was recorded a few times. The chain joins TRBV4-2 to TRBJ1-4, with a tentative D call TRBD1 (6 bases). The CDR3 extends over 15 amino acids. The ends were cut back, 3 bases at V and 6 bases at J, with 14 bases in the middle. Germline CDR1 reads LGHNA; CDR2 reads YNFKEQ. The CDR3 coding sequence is TGTGCCAGCAGCCACCAGACAGGAGGGGATGAAAAACTGTTTTTT. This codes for CASSHQTGGDEKLFF.

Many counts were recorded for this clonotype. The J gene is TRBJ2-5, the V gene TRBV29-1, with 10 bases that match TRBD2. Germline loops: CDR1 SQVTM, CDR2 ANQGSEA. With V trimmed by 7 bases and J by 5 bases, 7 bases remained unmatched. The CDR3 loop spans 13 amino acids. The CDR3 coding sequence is TGCAGCGGCAGCGGGGGGGCCGGGGAGACCCAGTACTTC. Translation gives CSGSGGAGETQYF.

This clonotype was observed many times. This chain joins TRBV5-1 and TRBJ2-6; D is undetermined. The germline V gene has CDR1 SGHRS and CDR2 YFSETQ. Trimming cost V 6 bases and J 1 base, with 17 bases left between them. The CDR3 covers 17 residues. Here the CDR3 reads CASTHSSVGSGANVLTF. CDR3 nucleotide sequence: TGCGCCAGCACCCATTCCTCGGTCGGGTCTGGGGCCAACGTCCTGACTTTC.

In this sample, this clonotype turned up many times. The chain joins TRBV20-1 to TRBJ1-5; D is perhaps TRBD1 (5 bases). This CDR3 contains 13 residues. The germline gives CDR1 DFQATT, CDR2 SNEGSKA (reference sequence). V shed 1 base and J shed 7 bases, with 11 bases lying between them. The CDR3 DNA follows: TGCAGTGCTAGAGTGGCAGGGCGGCAGCCCCAGCATTTT. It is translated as CSARVAGRQPQHF.

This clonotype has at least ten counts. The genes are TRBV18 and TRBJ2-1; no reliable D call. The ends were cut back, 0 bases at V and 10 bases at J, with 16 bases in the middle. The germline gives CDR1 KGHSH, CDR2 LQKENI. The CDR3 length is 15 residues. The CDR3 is CASSPPIVGVQEQFF. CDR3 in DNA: TGTGCCAGCTCACCACCGATCGTCGGAGTGCAAGAGCAGTTCTTC.

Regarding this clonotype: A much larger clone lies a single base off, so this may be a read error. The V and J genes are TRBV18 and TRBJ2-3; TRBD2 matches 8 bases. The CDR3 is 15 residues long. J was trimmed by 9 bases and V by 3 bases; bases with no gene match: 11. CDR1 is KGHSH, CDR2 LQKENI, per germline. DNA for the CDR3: TGTGCCAGCTCACCCGACGGGGGGGCCATTAAAACGCAGTATTTT. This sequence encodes CASSPDGGAIKTQYF. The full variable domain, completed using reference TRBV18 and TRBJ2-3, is NAGVMQNPRHLVRRRGQEARLRCSPMKGHSHVYWYRQLPEEGLKFMVYLQKENIIDESGMPKERFSAEFPKEGPSILRIQQVVRGDSAAYFCASSPDGGAIKTQYFGPGTRLTVL.

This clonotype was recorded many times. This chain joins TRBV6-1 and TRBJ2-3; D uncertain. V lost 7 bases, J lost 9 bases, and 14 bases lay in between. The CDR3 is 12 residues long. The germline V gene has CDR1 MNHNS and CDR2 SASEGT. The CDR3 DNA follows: TGTGCCAGCATTGCGGCGGCCCGGACGCAGTATTTT. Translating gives CASIAAARTQYF.

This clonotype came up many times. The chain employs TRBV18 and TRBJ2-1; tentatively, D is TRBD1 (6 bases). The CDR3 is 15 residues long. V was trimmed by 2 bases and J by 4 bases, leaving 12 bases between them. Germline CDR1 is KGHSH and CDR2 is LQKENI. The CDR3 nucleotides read TGTGCCAGCTCACCATCTTCAGGGGCATACAATGAGCAGTTCTTC. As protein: CASSPSSGAYNEQFF.

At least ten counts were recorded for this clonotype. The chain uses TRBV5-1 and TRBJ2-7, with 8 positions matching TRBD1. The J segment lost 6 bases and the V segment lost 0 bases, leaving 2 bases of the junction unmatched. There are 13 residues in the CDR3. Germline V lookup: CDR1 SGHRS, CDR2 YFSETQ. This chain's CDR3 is CASSLGQGLEQYF. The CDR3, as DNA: TGCGCCAGCAGCTTGGGACAGGGGCTCGAGCAGTACTTC.

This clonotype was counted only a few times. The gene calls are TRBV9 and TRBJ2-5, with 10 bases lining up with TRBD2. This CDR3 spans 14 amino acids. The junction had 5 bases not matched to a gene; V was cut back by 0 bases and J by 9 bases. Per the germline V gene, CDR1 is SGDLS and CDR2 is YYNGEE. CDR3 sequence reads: CASSVVLAGSPQYF. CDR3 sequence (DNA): TGTGCCAGCAGCGTAGTACTAGCGGGGTCCCCCCAGTACTTC.

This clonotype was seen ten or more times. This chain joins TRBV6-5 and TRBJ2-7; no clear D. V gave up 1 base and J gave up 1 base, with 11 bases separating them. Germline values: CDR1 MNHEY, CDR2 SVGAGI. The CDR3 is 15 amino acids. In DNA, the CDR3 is TGTGCCAGCAGTTACTGGGTCGGGCCGTCCTACGAGCAGTACTTC. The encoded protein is CASSYWVGPSYEQYF.

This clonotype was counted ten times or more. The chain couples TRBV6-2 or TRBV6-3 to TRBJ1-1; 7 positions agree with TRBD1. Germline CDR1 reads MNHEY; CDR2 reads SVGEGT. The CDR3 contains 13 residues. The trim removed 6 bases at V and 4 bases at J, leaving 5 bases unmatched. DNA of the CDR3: TGTGCCAGCAGCTCTCCAGGGGGCACTGAAGCTTTCTTT. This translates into CASSSPGGTEAFF.

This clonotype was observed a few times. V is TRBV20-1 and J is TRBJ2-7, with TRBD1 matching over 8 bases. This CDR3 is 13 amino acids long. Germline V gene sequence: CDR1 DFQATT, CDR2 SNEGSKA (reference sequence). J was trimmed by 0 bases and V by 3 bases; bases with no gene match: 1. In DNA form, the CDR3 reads TGCAGTGCTAGGACAGGGGTCTCCTACGAGCAGTACTTC. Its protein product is CSARTGVSYEQYF.

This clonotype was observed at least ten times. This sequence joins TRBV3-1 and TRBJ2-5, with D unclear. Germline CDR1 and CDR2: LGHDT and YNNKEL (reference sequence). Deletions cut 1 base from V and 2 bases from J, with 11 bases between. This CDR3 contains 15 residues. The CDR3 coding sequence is TGTGCCAGCAGCCAAGGCGTCAGAAATCAAGAGACCCAGTACTTC. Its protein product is CASSQGVRNQETQYF.

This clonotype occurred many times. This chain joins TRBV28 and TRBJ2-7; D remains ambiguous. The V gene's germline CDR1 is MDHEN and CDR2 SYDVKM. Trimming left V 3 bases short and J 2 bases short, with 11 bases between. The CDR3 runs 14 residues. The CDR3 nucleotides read TGTGCCAGCAGTTTCCACAGCTTACCCTACGAGCAGTACTTC. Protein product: CASSFHSLPYEQYF.

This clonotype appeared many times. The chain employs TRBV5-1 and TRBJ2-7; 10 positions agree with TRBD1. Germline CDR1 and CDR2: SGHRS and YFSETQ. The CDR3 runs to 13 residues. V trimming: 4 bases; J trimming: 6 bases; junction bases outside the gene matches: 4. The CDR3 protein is CASSKGDRGEQYV. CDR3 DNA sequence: TGCGCCAGCAGCAAGGGGGACAGGGGCGAGCAGTACGTC.

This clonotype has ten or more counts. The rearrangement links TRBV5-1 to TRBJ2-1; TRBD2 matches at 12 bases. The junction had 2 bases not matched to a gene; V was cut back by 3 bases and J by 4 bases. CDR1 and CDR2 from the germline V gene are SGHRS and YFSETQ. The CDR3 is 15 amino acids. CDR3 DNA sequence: TGCGCCAGCAGCTGGACTAGCGGGGCTTACAATGAGCAGTTCTTC. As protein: CASSWTSGAYNEQFF.

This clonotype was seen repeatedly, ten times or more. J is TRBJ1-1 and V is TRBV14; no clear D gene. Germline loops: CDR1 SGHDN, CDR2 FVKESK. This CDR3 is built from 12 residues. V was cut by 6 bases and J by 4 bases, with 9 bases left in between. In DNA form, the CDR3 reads TGTGCCAGCAGTCTACACTCCACTGAAGCTTTCTTT. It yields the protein CASSLHSTEAFF.

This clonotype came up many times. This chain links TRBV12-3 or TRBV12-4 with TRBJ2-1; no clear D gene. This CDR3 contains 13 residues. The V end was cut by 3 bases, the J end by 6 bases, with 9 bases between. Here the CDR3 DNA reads TGTGCCAGCAGTTTCCCCTCGGGCAATGAGCAGTTCTTC. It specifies CASSFPSGNEQFF.